This passage covers 11 T cell receptor beta chains from one sample sequenced in a study of TIL therapy for anti-PD-1-resistant metastatic lung cancer. Sequencing used immunoSEQ v3. Assay used: immunoSEQ multiplex PCR; TCRdb lists only in-frame clones, some missing. The sample contains about 53,000 clones, around four fifths of which appear only once. Time point given: pre-treatment sample, taken before nivolumab and TIL therapy. The input for sequencing was blood, taken at baseline. The receptors were sampled from a person aged 25-85 years with non-small cell lung cancer.

CDR3 sequence (DNA): TGTGCCACCGTCGACAGCCTGGGTTTCAATCAGCCCCAGCATTTT. Translating gives CATVDSLGFNQPQHF. This chain connects TRBV15 to TRBJ1-5; a possible D gene is TRBD1 (5 bases). Deletions cut 8 bases from V and 3 bases from J, with 17 bases between. The CDR3 loop spans 15 amino acids. Germline lookup yields CDR1 LNHNV and CDR2 YYDKDF (reference sequence).

The rearrangement joins TRBV5-6 to TRBJ1-5; D may be TRBD1 (5 bases). V lost 3 bases, J lost 4 bases, and 11 bases lay in between. CDR1 is SGHDT and CDR2 is YYEEEE in the germline V gene. This CDR3 contains 14 residues. CDR3 DNA: TGTGCCAGCAGCTGGGGGGTGATGAATCAGCCCCAGCATTTT. This gives the protein CASSWGVMNQPQHF.

The J gene is TRBJ2-1, the V gene TRBV11-2, with TRBD1 matching 7 bases. Germline V gene data show CDR1 as SGHAT and CDR2 as FQNNGV. The CDR3 is 15 residues long. J gave up 4 bases and V 9 bases, and 12 bases lay outside the gene matches. This CDR3 is CASQARTGDYNEQFF. CDR3 in DNA: TGTGCCAGTCAGGCAAGGACAGGAGATTACAATGAGCAGTTCTTC.

V and J are TRBV2 and TRBJ1-1; D may be TRBD1 (6 bases). V was clipped by 6 bases and J by 1 base, with 15 bases between them. Looked up from germline, CDR1 is SNHLY and CDR2 is FYNNEI. This CDR3 region has 15 residues. The CDR3 is CASSINGQPNTEAFF. In DNA, the CDR3 is TGTGCCAGCAGCATAAACGGACAGCCGAACACTGAAGCTTTCTTT. Based on the CDR3 plus reference TRBV2 and TRBJ1-1, the full variable domain is EPEVTQTPSHQVTQMGQEVILRCVPISNHLYFYWYRQILGQKVEFLVSFYNNEISEKSEIFDDQFSVERPDGSNFTLKIRSTKLEDSAMYFCASSINGQPNTEAFFGQGTRLTVV.

The DNA for the CDR3 is TGCGCCAGCAGCTCGGACAGGGGGGGCCACAATGAGCAGTTCTTC. Translating it yields CASSSDRGGHNEQFF. The V call is TRBV5-1, the J call TRBJ2-1; the match to TRBD1 covers 10 bases. In germline, CDR1 is SGHRS, CDR2 YFSETQ. This CDR3 has 15 amino acids. The ends lost 3 bases at V and 5 bases at J; junction bases unmatched: 5.

V is TRBV7-2 and J is TRBJ2-1; TRBD2 is a possible D gene (7 bases). The CDR3 extends over 17 amino acids. The ends were cut back, 5 bases at V and 0 bases at J, with 17 bases in the middle. The germline V gene encodes CDR1 SGHTA and CDR2 FQGNSA. Written as DNA, the CDR3 is TGTGCCAGCAGCCTAGAGGGGGGCGGGAGCTCCTACAATGAGCAGTTCTTC. It is translated as CASSLEGGGSSYNEQFF.

The chain employs TRBV6-1 and TRBJ1-6; 7 nucleotides match TRBD1. J was trimmed by 10 bases and V by 6 bases; bases with no gene match: 9. The V gene's germline CDR1 is MNHNS and CDR2 SASEGT. CDR3 length equals 14 residues. The CDR3 is CASSQTGLRSPLHF. Here the CDR3 DNA reads TGTGCCAGCAGCCAGACAGGGCTAAGGTCACCCCTCCACTTT.

The CDR3 DNA reads as TGCGCCAGCAGCTTACCGACACCCGATAATGAAAAACTGTTTTTT. As protein: CASSLPTPDNEKLFF. V is TRBV5-1 and J is TRBJ1-4; D gene uncertain. V lost 2 bases and J lost 4, with 12 bases in between. The CDR3 spans 15 residues. Germline V gene data show CDR1 as SGHRS and CDR2 as YFSETQ.

This clone was seen just once. The CDR3 sequence: CASSPGQDQPQHF. CDR3 nucleotide sequence: TGTGCCAGCTCACCGGGACAGGACCAGCCCCAGCATTTT. The gene calls are TRBV18 and TRBJ1-5, with 8 bases fitting TRBD1. Germline CDR1 is KGHSH and CDR2 is LQKENI. J lost 7 bases, V lost 3 bases, and 2 bases had no gene match. This CDR3 spans 13 amino acids.

V and J are TRBV5-1 and TRBJ2-3; D is possibly TRBD1 (6 bases). Germline lookup yields CDR1 SGHRS and CDR2 YFSETQ. The CDR3 runs to 16 residues. Trimming took 0 bases from V and 0 from J, leaving 11 bases between them. The CDR3 nucleotides read TGCGCCAGCAGCTTGGGAGCGCAGGGGAGCACAGATACGCAGTATTTT. This encodes CASSLGAQGSTDTQYF.

This clone was picked up a small number of times. CDR3 loop: CASSATSLETQYF. The CDR3 DNA reads TGTGCCAGCAGCGCGACTAGCTTGGAGACCCAGTACTTC. The V gene is TRBV9, the J gene TRBJ2-5, with 7 nucleotides matching TRBD2. CDR3 length: 13 residues. The V and J ends lost 3 bases and 5 bases, in that order; junction bases with no gene match: 4. Germline V gives CDR1 SGDLS, CDR2 YYNGEE.